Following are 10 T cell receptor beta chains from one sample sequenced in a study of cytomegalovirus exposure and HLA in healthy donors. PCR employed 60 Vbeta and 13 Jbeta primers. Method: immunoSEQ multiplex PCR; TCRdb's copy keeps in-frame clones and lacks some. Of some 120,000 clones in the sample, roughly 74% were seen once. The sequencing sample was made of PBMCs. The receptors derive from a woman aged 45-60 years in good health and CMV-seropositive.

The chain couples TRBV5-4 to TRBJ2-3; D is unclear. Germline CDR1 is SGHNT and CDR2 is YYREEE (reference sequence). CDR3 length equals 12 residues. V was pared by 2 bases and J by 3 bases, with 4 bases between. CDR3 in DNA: TGTGCCAGCAGCTTCGGGACAGATACGCAGTATTTT. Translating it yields CASSFGTDTQYF.

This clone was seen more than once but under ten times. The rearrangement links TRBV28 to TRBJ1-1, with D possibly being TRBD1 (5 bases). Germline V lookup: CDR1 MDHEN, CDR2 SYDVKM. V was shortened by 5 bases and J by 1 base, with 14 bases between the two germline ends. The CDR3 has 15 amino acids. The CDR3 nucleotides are TGTGCCAGCAGTCCGGACATCCTTGGGAACACTGAAGCTTTCTTT. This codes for CASSPDILGNTEAFF. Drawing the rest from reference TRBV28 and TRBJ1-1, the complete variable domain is DVKVTQSSRYLVKRTGEKVFLECVQDMDHENMFWYRQDPGLGLRLIYFSYDVKMKEKGDIPEGYSVSREKKERFSLILESASTNQTSMYLCASSPDILGNTEAFFGQGTRLTVV.

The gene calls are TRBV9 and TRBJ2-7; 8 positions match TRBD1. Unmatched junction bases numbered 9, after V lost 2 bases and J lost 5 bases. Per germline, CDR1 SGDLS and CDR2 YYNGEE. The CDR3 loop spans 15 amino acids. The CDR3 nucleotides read TGTGCCAGCAGCGTTAGCCGGGACAGGTCCCACGAGCAGTACTTC. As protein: CASSVSRDRSHEQYF.

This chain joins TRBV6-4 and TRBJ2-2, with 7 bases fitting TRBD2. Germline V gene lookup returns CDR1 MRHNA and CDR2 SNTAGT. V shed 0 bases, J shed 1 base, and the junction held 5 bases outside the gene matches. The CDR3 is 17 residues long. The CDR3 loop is CASSDSGLGVNTGELFF. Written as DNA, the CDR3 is TGTGCCAGCAGTGACTCCGGACTAGGAGTGAACACCGGGGAGCTGTTTTTT.

CDR3 DNA: TGTGCCAGCAGCTCCCCCCCGGGACAGGGTTCGGGCTACACCTTC. This gives the protein CASSSPPGQGSGYTF. This rearrangement joins TRBV7-9 to TRBJ1-2, with TRBD1 matching over 9 bases. J gave up 8 bases and V 4 bases, and 11 bases lay outside the gene matches. The CDR3 runs to 15 residues. CDR1 is SEHNR and CDR2 is FQNEAQ in the germline V gene (reference sequence).

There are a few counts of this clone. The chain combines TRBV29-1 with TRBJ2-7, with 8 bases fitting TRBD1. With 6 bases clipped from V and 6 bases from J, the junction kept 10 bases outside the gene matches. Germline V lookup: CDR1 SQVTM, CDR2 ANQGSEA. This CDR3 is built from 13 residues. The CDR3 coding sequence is TGCAGCGTCCAACCGGGACAGGCCTCCGAGCAGTACTTC. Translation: CSVQPGQASEQYF.

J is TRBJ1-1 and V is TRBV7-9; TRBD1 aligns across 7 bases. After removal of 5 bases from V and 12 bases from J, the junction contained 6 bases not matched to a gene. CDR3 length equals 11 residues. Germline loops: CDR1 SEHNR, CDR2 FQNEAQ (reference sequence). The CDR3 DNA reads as TGTGCCAGCAGCCCGGGACAGTTGTCTTTCTTT. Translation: CASSPGQLSFF. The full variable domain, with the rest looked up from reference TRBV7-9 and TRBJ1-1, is DTGVSQNPRHKITKRGQNVTFRCDPISEHNRLYWYRQTLGQGPEFLTYFQNEAQLEKSRLLSDRFSAERPKGSFSTLEIQRTEQGDSAMYLCASSPGQLSFFGQGTRLTVV.

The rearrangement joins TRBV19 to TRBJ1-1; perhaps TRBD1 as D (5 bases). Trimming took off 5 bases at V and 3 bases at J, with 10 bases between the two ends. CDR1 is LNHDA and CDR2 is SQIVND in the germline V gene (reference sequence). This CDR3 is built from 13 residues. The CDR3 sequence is CASSEQGYTEAFF. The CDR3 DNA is TGTGCCAGTAGTGAGCAGGGATACACTGAAGCTTTCTTT.

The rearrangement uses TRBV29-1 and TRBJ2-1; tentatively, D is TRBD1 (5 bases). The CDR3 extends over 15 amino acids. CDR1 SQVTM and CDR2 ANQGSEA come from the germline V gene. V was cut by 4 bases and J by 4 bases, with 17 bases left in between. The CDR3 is CSVVSPAGNYNEQFF. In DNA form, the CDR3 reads TGCAGCGTTGTAAGCCCCGCAGGGAATTACAATGAGCAGTTCTTC.

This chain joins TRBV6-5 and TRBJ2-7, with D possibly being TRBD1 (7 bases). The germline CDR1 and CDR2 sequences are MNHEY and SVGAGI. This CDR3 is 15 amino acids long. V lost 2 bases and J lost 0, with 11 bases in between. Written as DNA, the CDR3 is TGTGCCAGCAGTTACGGAGGGGACAGCTCCTACGAGCAGTACTTC. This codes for CASSYGGDSSYEQYF.